Given below is one T cell receptor (beta chain) in context. The source of the sample is a study of blood T cell repertoires in COVID-19. Whole-study context: Researchers got acute and convalescent COVID-19 samples from the United States, Italy and Spain.

Sequencing used immunoSEQ multiplex PCR; TCRdb keeps in-frame clones, though not all of them. The sample carries more than 250,000 clones, more than 85% recorded once. Deletions cut 0 bases from V and 4 bases from J, with 13 bases between. The germline V gene has CDR1 LGHNA and CDR2 YSLEER. The CDR3 is made up of 15 amino acids. The chain couples TRBV4-3 to TRBJ2-7, with no clear D. The sample was PBMCs or T cells enriched from blood (not recorded which). This TCR was sampled from a woman under 40 who had recovered from COVID-19. The CDR3, as DNA: TGCGCCAGCAGCCAAGAAGACTCTCGTGTTTACGAGCAGTACTTC. This sequence encodes CASSQEDSRVYEQYF.